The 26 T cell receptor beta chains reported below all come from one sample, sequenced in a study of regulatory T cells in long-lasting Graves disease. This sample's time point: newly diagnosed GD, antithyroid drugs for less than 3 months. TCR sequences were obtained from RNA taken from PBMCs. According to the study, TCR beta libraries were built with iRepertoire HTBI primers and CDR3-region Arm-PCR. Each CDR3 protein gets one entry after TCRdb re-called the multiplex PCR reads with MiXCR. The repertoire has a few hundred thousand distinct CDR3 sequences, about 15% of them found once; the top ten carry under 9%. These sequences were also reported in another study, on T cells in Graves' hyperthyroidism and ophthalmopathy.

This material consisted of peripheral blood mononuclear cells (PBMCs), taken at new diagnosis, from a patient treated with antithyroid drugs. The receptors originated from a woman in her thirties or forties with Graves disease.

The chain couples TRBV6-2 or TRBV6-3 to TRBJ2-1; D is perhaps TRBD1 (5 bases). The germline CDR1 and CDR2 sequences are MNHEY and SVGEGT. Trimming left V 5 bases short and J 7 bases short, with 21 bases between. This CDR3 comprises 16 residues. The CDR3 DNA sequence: TGTGCCAGCAGTGACAGCTCGGCGCGTTTGGGTAATGAGCAGTTCTTC. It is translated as CASSDSSARLGNEQFF.

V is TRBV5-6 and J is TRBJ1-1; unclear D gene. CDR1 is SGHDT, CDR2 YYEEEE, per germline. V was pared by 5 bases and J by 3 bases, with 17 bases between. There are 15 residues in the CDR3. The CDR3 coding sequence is TGTGCCAGCAGTTCCCTCCGGGGTCTGGACACTGAAGCTTTCTTT. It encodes CASSSLRGLDTEAFF.

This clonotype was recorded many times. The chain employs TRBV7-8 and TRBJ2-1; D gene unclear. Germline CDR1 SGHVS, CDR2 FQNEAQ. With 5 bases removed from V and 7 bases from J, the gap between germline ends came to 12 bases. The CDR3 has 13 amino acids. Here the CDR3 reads CASSLQERNEQFF. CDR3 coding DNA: TGTGCCAGCAGCCTGCAGGAGAGAAATGAGCAGTTCTTC.

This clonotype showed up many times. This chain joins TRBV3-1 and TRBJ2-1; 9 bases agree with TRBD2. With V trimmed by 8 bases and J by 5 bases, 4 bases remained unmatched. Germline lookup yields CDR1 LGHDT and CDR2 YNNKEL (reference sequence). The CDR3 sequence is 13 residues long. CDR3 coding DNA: TGTGCCAGCGGAGTAGCGGGAGACAATGAGCAGTTCTTC. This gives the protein CASGVAGDNEQFF.

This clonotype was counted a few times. DNA of the CDR3: TGTGCCTGGGGACCTGGAAACACCATATATTTT. Protein product: CAWGPGNTIYF. The chain couples TRBV30 to TRBJ1-3; D unclear. Germline CDR1 and CDR2: GTSNPN and SVGIG (reference sequence). V lost 5 bases and J lost 2, with 4 bases in between. The length of the CDR3 is 11 residues.

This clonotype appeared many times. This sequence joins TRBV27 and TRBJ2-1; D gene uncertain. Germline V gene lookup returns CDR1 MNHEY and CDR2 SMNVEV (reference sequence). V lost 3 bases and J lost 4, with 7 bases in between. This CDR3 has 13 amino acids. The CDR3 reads CASSLSRYNEQFF. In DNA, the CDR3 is TGTGCCAGCAGTTTGTCGAGATACAATGAGCAGTTCTTC.

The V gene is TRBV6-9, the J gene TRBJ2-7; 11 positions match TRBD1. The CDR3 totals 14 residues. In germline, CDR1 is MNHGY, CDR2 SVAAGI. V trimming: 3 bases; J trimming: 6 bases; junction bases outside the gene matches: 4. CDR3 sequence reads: CASSYLGQGVEQYF. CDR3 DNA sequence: TGTGCCAGCAGTTACCTGGGACAGGGGGTCGAGCAGTACTTC.

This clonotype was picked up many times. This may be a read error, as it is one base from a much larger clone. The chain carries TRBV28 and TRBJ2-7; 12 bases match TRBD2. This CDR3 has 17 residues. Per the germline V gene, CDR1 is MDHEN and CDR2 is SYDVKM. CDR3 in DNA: TGTGCCAACAGTGGATGGAAACTAGCGGGAGGAGATTACGAGCAGTACTTC. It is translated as CANSGWKLAGGDYEQYF.

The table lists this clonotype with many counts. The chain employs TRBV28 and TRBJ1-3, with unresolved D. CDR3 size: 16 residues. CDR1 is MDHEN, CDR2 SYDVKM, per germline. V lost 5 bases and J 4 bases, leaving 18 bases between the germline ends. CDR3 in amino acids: CASSPPSGYSGNTIYF. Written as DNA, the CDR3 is TGTGCCAGCAGTCCGCCGTCTGGGTATTCGGGAAACACCATATATTTT.

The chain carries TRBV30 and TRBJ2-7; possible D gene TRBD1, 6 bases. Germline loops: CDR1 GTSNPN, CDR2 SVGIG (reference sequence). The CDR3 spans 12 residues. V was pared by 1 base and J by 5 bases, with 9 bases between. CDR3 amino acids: CAWSDRVDEQYF. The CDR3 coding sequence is TGTGCCTGGAGTGACAGGGTCGACGAGCAGTACTTC.

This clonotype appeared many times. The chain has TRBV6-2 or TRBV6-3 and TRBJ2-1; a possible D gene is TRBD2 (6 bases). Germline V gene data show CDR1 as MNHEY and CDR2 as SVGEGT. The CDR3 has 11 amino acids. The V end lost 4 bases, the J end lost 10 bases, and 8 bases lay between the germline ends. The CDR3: CASSLAAEQFF. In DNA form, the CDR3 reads TGTGCCAGCAGTTTAGCGGCAGAGCAGTTCTTC.

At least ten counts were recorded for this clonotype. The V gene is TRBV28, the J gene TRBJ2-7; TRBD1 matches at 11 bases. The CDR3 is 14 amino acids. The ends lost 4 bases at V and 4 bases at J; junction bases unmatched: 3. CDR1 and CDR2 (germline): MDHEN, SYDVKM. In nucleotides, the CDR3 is TGTGCCAGCAGTTCGGACAGGGGGCGGTACGAGCAGTACTTC. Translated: CASSSDRGRYEQYF.

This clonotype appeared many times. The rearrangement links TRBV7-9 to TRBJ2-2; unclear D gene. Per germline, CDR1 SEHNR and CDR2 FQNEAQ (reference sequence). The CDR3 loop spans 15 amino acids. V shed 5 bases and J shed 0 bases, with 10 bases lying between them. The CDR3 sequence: CASSKGPANTGELFF. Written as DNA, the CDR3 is TGTGCCAGCAGCAAAGGGCCAGCGAACACCGGGGAGCTGTTTTTT.

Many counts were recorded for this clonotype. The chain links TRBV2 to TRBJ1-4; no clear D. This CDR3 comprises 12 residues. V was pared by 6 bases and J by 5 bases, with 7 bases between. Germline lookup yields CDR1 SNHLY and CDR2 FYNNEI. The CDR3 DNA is TGTGCCAGCAGGTGGCGAAATGAAAAACTGTTTTTT. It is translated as CASRWRNEKLFF.

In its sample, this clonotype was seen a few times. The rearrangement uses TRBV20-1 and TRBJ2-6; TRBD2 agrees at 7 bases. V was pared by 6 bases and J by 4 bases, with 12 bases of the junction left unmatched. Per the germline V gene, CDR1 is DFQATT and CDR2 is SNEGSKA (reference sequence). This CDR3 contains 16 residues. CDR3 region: CSARTRTIAGANVLTF. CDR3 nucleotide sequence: TGCAGTGCACGGACTAGAACGATTGCCGGGGCCAACGTCCTGACTTTC.

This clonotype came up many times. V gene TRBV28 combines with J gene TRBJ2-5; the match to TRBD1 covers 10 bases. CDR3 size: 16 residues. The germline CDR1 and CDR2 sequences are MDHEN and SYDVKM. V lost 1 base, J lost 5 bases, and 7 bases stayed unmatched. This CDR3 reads CASSLLWTGGRETQYF. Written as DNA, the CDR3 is TGTGCCAGCAGTTTATTGTGGACAGGGGGTCGGGAGACCCAGTACTTC.

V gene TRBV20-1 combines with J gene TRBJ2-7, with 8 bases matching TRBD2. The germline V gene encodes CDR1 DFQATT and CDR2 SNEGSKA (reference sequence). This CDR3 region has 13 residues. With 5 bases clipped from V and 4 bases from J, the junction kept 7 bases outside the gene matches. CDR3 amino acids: CSASKTSEYEQYF. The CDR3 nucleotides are TGCAGTGCTTCAAAGACTAGCGAGTACGAGCAGTACTTC.

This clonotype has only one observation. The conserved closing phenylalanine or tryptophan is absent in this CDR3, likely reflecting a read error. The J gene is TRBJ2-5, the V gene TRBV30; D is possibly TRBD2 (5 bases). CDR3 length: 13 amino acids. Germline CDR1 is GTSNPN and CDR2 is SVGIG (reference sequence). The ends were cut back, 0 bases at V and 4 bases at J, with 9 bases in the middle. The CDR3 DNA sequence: TGTGCCTGGAGTGTATTGGGGAGAGAGACCCAGTACCTC. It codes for CAWSVLGRETQYL.

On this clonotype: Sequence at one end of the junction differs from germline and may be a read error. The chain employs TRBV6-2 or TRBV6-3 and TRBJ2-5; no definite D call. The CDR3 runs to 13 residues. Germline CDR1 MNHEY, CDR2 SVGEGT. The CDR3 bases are TGTGCCAGCAGTTTCCGGTATCCAGAGACCCGGTACTTC. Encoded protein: CASSFRYPETRYF.

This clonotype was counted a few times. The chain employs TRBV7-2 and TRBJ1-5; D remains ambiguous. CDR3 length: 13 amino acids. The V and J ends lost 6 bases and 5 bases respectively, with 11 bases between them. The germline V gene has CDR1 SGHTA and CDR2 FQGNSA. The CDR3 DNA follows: TGTGCCAGCAGTAACCCAAGGCATCAGCCCCAGCATTTT. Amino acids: CASSNPRHQPQHF.

The chain's CDR3 is CASSTWNRWDNYGYTF. The CDR3 DNA sequence: TGTGCCAGTAGTACCTGGAATCGCTGGGATAACTATGGCTACACCTTC. The V gene is TRBV19, the J gene TRBJ1-2; unclear D gene. The CDR3 sequence is 16 residues long. Trimming removed 4 bases at V and 1 base at J, with 16 bases between. Germline CDR1 is LNHDA and CDR2 is SQIVND (reference sequence).

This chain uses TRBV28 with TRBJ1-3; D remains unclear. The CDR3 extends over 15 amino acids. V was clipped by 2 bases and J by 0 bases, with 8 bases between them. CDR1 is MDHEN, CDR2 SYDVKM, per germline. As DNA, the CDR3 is TGTGCCAGCAGTTTAAGGCCGCTCTCTGGAAACACCATATATTTT. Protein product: CASSLRPLSGNTIYF.

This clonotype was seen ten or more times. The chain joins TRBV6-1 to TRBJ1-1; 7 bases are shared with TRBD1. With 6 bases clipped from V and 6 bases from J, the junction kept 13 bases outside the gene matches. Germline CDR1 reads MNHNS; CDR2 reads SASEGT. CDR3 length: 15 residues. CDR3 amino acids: CASRRTGASTPEAFF. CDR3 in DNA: TGTGCCAGCAGGAGGACAGGAGCCTCGACACCTGAAGCTTTCTTT.

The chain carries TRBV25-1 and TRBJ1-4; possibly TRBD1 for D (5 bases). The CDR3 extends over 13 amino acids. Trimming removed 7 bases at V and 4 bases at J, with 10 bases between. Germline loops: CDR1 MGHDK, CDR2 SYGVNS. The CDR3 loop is CASKGTVNEKLFF. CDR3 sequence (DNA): TGTGCCAGCAAGGGGACGGTTAATGAAAAACTGTTTTTT.

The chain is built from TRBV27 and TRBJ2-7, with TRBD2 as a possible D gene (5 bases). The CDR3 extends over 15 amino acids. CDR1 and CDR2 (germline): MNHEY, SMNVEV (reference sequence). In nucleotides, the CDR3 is TGTGCCAGCAGTCCCACCGCGCCTAGCTCCCACGAGCAGTACGTC. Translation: CASSPTAPSSHEQYV.

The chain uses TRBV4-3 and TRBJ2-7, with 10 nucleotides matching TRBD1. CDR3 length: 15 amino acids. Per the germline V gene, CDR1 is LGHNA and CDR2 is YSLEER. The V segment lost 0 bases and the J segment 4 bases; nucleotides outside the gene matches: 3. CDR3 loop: CASSQDGGQGYEQYF. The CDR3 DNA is TGCGCCAGCAGCCAAGATGGGGGACAGGGGTACGAGCAGTACTTC.